The 11 T cell receptor beta chains below were found in one sample sequenced in a study of spatial heterogeneity in lung cancer. TCRdb re-analysed the 5' RACE reads in MiXCR, keeping a single row per CDR3 protein. There are around 63,000 distinct CDR3 sequences in the sample; 8.4% occur only once, and roughly 16% lies in the top ten. The time point was: sample taken at primary tumor resection. No cells were sorted before sequencing. The whole RNA sequenced was extracted from tumor, nontumor lung or frozen PBMC. The sample in question was PBMCs, obtained at surgery. The receptors here all came from a female donor with early-stage non-small cell lung cancer.

CDR3 bases: TGTGCCAGCAGTTCCCCCGCCGGAAGGGGCGTCGGCGGGAGCTACAATGAGCAGTTCTTC. This sequence encodes CASSSPAGRGVGGSYNEQFF. The chain is built from TRBV28 and TRBJ2-1, with 7 positions matching TRBD2. Germline assignment: CDR1 MDHEN and CDR2 SYDVKM. The CDR3 is made up of 20 amino acids. J gave up 3 bases and V 4 bases, and 21 bases lay outside the gene matches.

This clonotype was seen at least ten times. This chain links TRBV9 with TRBJ1-4, with D possibly being TRBD1 (5 bases). This CDR3 is built from 15 residues. CDR1 is SGDLS, CDR2 YYNGEE, per germline. Trimming shortened V by 3 bases and J by 8 bases, and 17 bases separated the two germline ends. CDR3 DNA: TGTGCCAGCAGCGCCCGCGCGGGGGGATGGGAAAAACTGTTTTTT. Its protein product is CASSARAGGWEKLFF.

This clonotype was detected only a few times. The V and J genes are TRBV20-1 and TRBJ2-5; TRBD1 aligns across 9 bases. CDR1 is DFQATT and CDR2 is SNEGSKA in the germline V gene (reference sequence). This CDR3 has 14 amino acids. Unmatched junction bases numbered 10, after V lost 6 bases and J lost 5 bases. The CDR3 coding sequence is TGCAGTGCCGCCGGGACAGGGAGTGTGGAGACCCAGTACTTC. Protein: CSAAGTGSVETQYF.

In its sample, this clonotype was seen many times. V usage is TRBV5-1 and J usage is TRBJ2-7; D might be TRBD1 (6 bases). Germline values: CDR1 SGHRS, CDR2 YFSETQ. The V end was cut by 1 base, the J end by 2 bases, with 10 bases between. The CDR3 runs 14 residues. The CDR3 loop is CASSLTGTAYEQYF. The CDR3 nucleotides are TGCGCCAGCAGCTTGACAGGGACGGCCTACGAGCAGTACTTC.

The chain has TRBV7-9 and TRBJ1-5; TRBD1 matches at 10 bases. This CDR3 spans 15 amino acids. Germline V CDR1 and CDR2: SEHNR, FQNEAQ (reference sequence). Trimming removed 5 bases from V and 5 bases from J; junction bases left unmatched: 6. The CDR3 sequence: CASSGAGTGDQPQHF. CDR3 nucleotide sequence: TGTGCCAGCAGCGGTGCCGGGACAGGGGATCAGCCCCAGCATTTT.

This clonotype was recorded a few times. The chain has TRBV27 and TRBJ2-7, with 7 positions matching TRBD1. The CDR3 is 16 amino acids. Germline loops: CDR1 MNHEY, CDR2 SMNVEV (reference sequence). V shed 0 bases, J shed 1 base, and the junction held 6 bases outside the gene matches. CDR3 coding DNA: TGTGCCAGCAGTTTATCTTACAGGGGTAGGTCCTACGAGCAGTACTTC. Its translation is CASSLSYRGRSYEQYF.

The chain uses TRBV6-5 and TRBJ1-2; the D is unclear. The V end lost 3 bases, the J end lost 6 bases, and 11 bases lay between the germline ends. This CDR3 comprises 13 residues. Germline V lookup: CDR1 MNHEY, CDR2 SVGAGI. In DNA form, the CDR3 reads TGTGCCAGCAGTTATTCGGGGTGGGATGGCTACACCTTC. Its protein product is CASSYSGWDGYTF.

By its share, this clonotype is medium-sized (0.01 to 0.1%). This CDR3 reads CASSLAQGTYNEQFF. Here the CDR3 DNA reads TGCGCCAGCAGCTTGGCCCAGGGAACCTACAATGAGCAGTTCTTC. The rearrangement uses TRBV5-1 and TRBJ2-1; perhaps TRBD1 as D (5 bases). The CDR3 loop spans 15 amino acids. Germline values: CDR1 SGHRS, CDR2 YFSETQ. V dropped 0 bases and J dropped 2 bases, with 9 bases sitting between them.

This clonotype was picked up a small number of times. V and J are TRBV5-1 and TRBJ2-7, with D unclear. Trimming stripped 5 bases from V and 3 bases from J, with 12 bases between. This CDR3 has 13 residues. From germline, CDR1 is SGHRS and CDR2 YFSETQ. Here the CDR3 DNA reads TGCGCCAGCAGACCCGCGTCGGGCTACGAGCAGTACTTC. Its protein is CASRPASGYEQYF.

V gene TRBV3-1 combines with J gene TRBJ2-1; D is undetermined. Germline CDR1 is LGHDT and CDR2 is YNNKEL (reference sequence). The CDR3 is made up of 14 amino acids. The V and J ends lost 4 bases and 7 bases respectively, with 14 bases between them. CDR3 coding DNA: TGTGCCAGCAGCCCGAGTTCCGGGTGGAATGAGCAGTTCTTC. It yields the protein CASSPSSGWNEQFF.

This clonotype was detected only a few times. The chain combines TRBV12-3 or TRBV12-4 with TRBJ1-5; D may be TRBD1 (5 bases). The CDR3 runs 15 residues. V gave up 0 bases and J gave up 2 bases, with 8 bases separating them. The CDR3 sequence: CASSLAGDGNQPQHF. The CDR3, as DNA: TGTGCCAGCAGTTTAGCGGGGGATGGCAATCAGCCCCAGCATTTT.